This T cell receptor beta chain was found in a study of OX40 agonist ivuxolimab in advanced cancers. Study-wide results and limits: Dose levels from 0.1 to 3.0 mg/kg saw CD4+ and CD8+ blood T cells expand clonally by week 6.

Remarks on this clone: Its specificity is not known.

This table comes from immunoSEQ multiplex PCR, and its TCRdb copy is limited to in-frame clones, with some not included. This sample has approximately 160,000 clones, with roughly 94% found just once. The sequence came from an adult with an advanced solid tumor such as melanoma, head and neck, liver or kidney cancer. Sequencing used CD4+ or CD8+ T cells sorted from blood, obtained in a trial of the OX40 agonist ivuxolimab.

The CDR3, as DNA: TGTGCCAGCAGTCATCCGGGACAGGGTCTCTACGAGCAGTACTTC. As protein: CASSHPGQGLYEQYF. The chain recombines TRBV5-5 with TRBJ2-7, with 9 nucleotides matching TRBD1. Germline V gives CDR1 SGHKS, CDR2 YYEKEE (reference sequence). The V gene end was trimmed by 5 bases and the J gene end by 3 bases; junction bases not matched to a gene: 9. The CDR3 consists of 15 residues.